This TCR beta chain was captured in a study of tumor-infiltrating lymphocytes in localized non-small cell lung cancer (dated by TCRdb to about 2021). For the wider study: The cohort covered several histologies, both smokers and never-smokers, and patients whose samples were collected after neoadjuvant chemotherapy. Each patient contributed resected tumor tissue and uninvolved lung tissue from the same patient, described as non-adjacent to the tumor. Flow cytometry, multiplex immunofluorescence, RNA-seq, exome sequencing and proteomics were applied to the same patients as TCR sequencing, which was one of several integrated assays. A total of roughly 57 patients were included in the paired tumor versus uninvolved lung comparison of immunoSEQ T-cell fraction. The overall ICON cohort comprised 150 surgical patients with localized non-small cell lung cancer whose tumors were resected.

Details on this clone: Its specific antigen is unknown. It has no much larger one-base neighbor in the sample; base qualities were not kept.

TCR sequencing with the immunoSEQ assay provided the T-cell fraction in tumor and uninvolved lung tissue. Per the authors' processing: For survival analysis, patients were split into high (upper tertile) and low (lower two tertiles) T-cell fraction groups and compared by log-rank test. A signed-rank test was used to test differences in T-cell fraction between paired tumor and uninvolved lung samples. The table comes from immuneACCESS by way of TCRdb, which keeps in-frame sequences with V and J called. Part of the clones is missing from these tables; in studies checked, under half for an unresolved V gene and the rest for unknown reasons. Clone size and V and J calls were adopted from that table, with D and trimming inferred from the DNA. For this sample there are more than 9,500 clones; over 80% appear just once. The ten largest clones capture 10% to 15% of the sample. Measured from the cysteine to the phenylalanine, the CDR3 is 13 residues long. Here the CDR3 DNA is all that survives: 39 bases in frame from base 1. Via the germline V gene (reference sequence), CDR1 is MNHNY and CDR2 SVGAGI. The trim is 0 bases for V and 6 bases for J, with a gap of 8 bases between the germline ends.

Beyond this particular receptor, the publication reports: No association of tumor T-cell fraction from TCR sequencing with recurrence-free survival was found (p = 0.61). Assay coverage differed among patients according to how much tissue was available, so only a subset of the cohort had TCR sequencing. The TCR-derived T-cell fraction showed no difference between the flow cytometry-defined immunotypes IM1 (good prognosis) and IM2 (poor prognosis). Higher T cell infiltration in tumors than in uninvolved lung tissue was supported by TCRbeta sequencing, consistent with immunofluorescence CD3 counts. Because different assays used different pieces of the same tissue, intratumor heterogeneity could not be separated from technical variation.

The first patient joined ICON in early 2016, and enrollment wrapped up when the last patient was enrolled in the second half of 2018. A subcohort of under 90 patients provided fresh tumor and matched uninvolved tissue for in-depth immune analyses, with TCR sequencing among those analyses. DNA for TCR sequencing was isolated from bulk tissue, and no cell sorting was done. The sample comprised lung tumor tissue. The chain is assembled from TRBV6-6 and TRBJ1-1; the D gene is not confidently resolved. This TCR derives from a human donor with non-small cell lung cancer. The CDR3 protein sequence reads: CASSYSSKPEAFF. The sequenced DNA is TGTGCCAGCAGTTACTCGAGTAAGCCTGAAGCTTTCTTT.